The source of this TCR beta chain is a study of cytomegalovirus exposure and HLA in healthy donors. Looking at the study overall: Unique TCR beta sequences numbering about 100 million came from some 200 million T cells in an earlier analysis.

Concerning this clone: Its specificity is not known.

The PCR ran on 60 Vbeta and 13 Jbeta primers. Clones were read by immunoSEQ multiplex PCR, and TCRdb kept only the in-frame ones, dropping some. The sample has 120,000 or so clones, approximately 17% seen once. From germline, CDR1 is MNHEY and CDR2 SVGAGI. The CDR3 runs 16 residues. The V end lost 0 bases, the J end lost 1 base, and 7 bases lay between the germline ends. Study-wide results and limits: Researchers had no immune exposure information except CMV serostatus available.

The sequence was obtained from a female donor in good health and CMV-seropositive. The sequenced sample was PBMCs. The chain joins TRBV6-5 to TRBJ2-6; no firm D call. CDR3 sequence (DNA): TGTGCCAGCAGTTACTCCACTACTTCTGGGGCCAACGTCCTGACTTTC. Its translation: CASSYSTTSGANVLTF.